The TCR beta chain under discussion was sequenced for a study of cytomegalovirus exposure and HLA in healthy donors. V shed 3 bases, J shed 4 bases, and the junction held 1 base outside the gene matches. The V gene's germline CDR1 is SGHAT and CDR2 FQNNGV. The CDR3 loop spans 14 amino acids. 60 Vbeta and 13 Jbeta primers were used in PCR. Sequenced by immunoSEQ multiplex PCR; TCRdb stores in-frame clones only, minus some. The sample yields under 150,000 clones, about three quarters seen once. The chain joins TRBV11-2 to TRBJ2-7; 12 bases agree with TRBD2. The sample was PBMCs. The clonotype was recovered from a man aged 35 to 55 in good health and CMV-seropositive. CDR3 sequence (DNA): TGTGCCAGCAGCTTCGGACTAGCGGGATACGAGCAGTACTTC. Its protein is CASSFGLAGYEQYF.